This T cell receptor (beta chain) was captured by sequencing in a study of T cells in Graves' hyperthyroidism and ophthalmopathy. Whole-study findings and limits: Ophthalmopathy was identified by the model a median about 6.8 months ahead of onset. By a 13 V-J model, ophthalmopathy was set apart from stable hyperthyroidism.

Diagnosis rested on symptoms, serum thyroxine and TRAb, thyroid ultrasound, and orbital computed tomography. This clonotype was counted ten times or more. What it binds is not known. From RNA transcripts, TCR beta CDR3 regions were amplified. The TCR CDR3 was amplified in a first-round RT-PCR using the HTBI primer set. TCRdb re-analysed the multiplex PCR reads in MiXCR, keeping a single row per CDR3 protein. The repertoire holds some 500,000 distinct CDR3 sequences, with about 15% as singletons. CDR3 length: 15 residues. V was cut by 3 bases and J by 6 bases, with 17 bases left in between. CDR1 SNHLY and CDR2 FYNNEI come from the germline V gene.

This TCR came from a woman aged 25 to 45 with Graves' ophthalmopathy. The sample taken for sequencing was blood. The V call is TRBV2, the J call TRBJ1-2; unclear D gene. CDR3 nucleotides: TGTGCCAGCAGTGAGTTTATGGGTTTTTCAGATGGCTACACCTTC. This encodes CASSEFMGFSDGYTF.